This TCR beta chain stems from a study of T cells expressing NK-cell markers. Study details: Sorted CD3+CD56-NKG2C+, CD3+CD56+NKG2C- and CD3+CD56+NKG2C+ T cells were the source of the TCR beta repertoires. Most of the eight sequenced donors were HCMV-seropositive; one was seronegative.

This CDR3 has 15 residues. CDR1 and CDR2 from the germline V gene are MDHEN and SYDVKM. TCRdb re-called the 5' RACE reads; one entry per CDR3 protein, DNA not given. The repertoire shows under 500,000 distinct CDR3 sequences; the top ten hold under 7.5%. The clonotype originates from a woman between 18 and 70 years old in good health. V and J are TRBV28 and TRBJ2-1. The sequenced sample was blood T cells: a sorted CD56 or NKG2C T cell subset, CD4+ or CD8+ T cells, or bulk PBMC T cells (not recorded which). CDR3 residues: CASSYNVEWHNEQFF.